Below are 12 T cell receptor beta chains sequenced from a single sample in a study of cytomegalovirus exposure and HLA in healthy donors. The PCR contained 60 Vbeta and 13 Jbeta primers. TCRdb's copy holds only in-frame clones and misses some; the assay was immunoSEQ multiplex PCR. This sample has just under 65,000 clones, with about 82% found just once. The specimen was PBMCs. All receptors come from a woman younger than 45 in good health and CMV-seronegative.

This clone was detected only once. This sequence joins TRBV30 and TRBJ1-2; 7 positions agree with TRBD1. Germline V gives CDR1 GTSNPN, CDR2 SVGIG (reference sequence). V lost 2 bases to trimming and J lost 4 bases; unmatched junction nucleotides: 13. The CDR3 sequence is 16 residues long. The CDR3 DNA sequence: TGTGCCTGGAGTTGGGCCTGGACAGGAGCCTCCTATGGCTACACCTTC. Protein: CAWSWAWTGASYGYTF.

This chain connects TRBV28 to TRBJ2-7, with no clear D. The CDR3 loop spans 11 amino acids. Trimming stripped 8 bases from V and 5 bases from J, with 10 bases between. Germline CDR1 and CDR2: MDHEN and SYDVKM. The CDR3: CASQFIHEQYF. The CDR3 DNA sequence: TGTGCCAGCCAGTTTATCCACGAGCAGTACTTC.

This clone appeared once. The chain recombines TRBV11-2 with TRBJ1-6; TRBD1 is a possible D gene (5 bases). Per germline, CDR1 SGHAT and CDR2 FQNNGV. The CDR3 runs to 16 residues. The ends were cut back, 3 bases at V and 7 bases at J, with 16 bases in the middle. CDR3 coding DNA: TGTGCCAGCAGCTTCGGGGGGATCCTAGGGAATTCACCCCTCCACTTT. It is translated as CASSFGGILGNSPLHF.

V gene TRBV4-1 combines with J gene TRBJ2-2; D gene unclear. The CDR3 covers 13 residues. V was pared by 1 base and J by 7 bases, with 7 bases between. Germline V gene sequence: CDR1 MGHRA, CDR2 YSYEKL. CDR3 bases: TGCGCCAGCAGCCAAGTGTCCCACGGGGAGCTGTTTTTT. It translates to CASSQVSHGELFF.

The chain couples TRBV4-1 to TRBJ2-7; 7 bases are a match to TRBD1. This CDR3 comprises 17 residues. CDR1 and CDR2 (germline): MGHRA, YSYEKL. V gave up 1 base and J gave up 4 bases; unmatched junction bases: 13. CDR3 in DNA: TGCGCCAGCAGCCAAGGTGCTCCAGGGGGTTCAGCTTACGAGCAGTACTTC. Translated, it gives CASSQGAPGGSAYEQYF.

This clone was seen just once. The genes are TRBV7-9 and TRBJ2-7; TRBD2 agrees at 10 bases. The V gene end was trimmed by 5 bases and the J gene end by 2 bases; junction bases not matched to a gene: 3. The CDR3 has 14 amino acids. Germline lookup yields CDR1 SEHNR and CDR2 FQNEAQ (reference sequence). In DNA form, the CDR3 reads TGTGCCAGCAGCCTTAGCGGGAGGCCCTACGAGCAGTACTTC. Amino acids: CASSLSGRPYEQYF.

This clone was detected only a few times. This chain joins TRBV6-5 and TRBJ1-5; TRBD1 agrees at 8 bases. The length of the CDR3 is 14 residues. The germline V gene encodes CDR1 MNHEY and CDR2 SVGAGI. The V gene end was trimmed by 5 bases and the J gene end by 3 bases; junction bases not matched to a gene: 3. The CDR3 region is CASSGTGHNQPQHF. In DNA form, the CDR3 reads TGTGCCAGCAGTGGGACAGGCCACAATCAGCCCCAGCATTTT.

As DNA, the CDR3 is TGTGCCTGGAGTGGACAGGTTAACACTGAAGCTTTCTTT. Its protein is CAWSGQVNTEAFF. This sequence joins TRBV30 and TRBJ1-1; D perhaps matches TRBD1 (6 bases). The CDR3 spans 13 residues. In germline, CDR1 is GTSNPN, CDR2 SVGIG (reference sequence). Trimming pared 1 base from V and 2 bases from J, leaving 8 bases between.

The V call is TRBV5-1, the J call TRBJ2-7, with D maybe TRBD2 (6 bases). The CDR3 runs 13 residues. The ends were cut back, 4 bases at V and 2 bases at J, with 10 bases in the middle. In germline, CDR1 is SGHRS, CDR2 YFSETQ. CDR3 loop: CASSPTGAYEQYF. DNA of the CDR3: TGCGCCAGCAGCCCGACGGGGGCCTACGAGCAGTACTTC. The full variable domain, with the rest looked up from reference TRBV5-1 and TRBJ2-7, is KAGVTQTPRYLIKTRGQQVTLSCSPISGHRSVSWYQQTPGQGLQFLFEYFSETQRNKGNFPGRFSGRQFSNSRSEMNVSTLELGDSALYLCASSPTGAYEQYFGPGTRLTVT.

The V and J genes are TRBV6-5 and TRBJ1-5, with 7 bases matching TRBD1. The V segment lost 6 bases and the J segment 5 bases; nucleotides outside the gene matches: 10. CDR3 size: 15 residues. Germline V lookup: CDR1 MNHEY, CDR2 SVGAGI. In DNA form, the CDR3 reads TGTGCCAGCAGAACAGGGGCCGAAGCCGATCAGCCCCAGCATTTT. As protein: CASRTGAEADQPQHF.

The CDR3 sequence is CAIGRGANYGYTF. The CDR3 DNA is TGTGCCATAGGCCGGGGGGCAAACTATGGCTACACCTTC. This chain uses TRBV11-2 with TRBJ1-2, with D maybe TRBD1 (6 bases). Per the germline V gene, CDR1 is SGHAT and CDR2 is FQNNGV. The CDR3 contains 13 residues. V gave up 10 bases and J gave up 2 bases, with 14 bases separating them.

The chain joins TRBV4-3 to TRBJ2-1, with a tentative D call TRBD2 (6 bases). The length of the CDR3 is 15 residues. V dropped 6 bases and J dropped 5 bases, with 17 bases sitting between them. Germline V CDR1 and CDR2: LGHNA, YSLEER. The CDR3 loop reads CASSRVGPSDNEQFF. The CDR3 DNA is TGCGCCAGCAGTCGTGTGGGGCCTAGCGACAATGAGCAGTTCTTC.